This T cell receptor beta chain originates from a study of T-cell reconstitution after alpha-beta-depleted transplantation in children. Study outcomes and limitations: The main origin of T-cell counts and diversity one year after transplant was newly produced T cells. The study traced high day-60 TCRbeta diversity in some patients to surviving recipient T cells and thymic progenitors. About two months after transplant, alpha-beta T cells reportedly came from several hundred expanded graft clones.

Library preparation (for TCRbeta) was performed with unique molecular identifiers. TCRdb passed the PCR reads through MiXCR, listing each CDR3 protein once. This table holds 550,000 to 600,000 distinct CDR3 sequences, more than 20% found once. This clonotype was seen repeatedly, ten times or more. The antigen remains undetermined. CDR1 SGHTA and CDR2 FQGNSA come from the germline V gene. The CDR3 has 17 residues. V was pared by 2 bases and J by 0 bases, with 7 bases of the junction left unmatched. Source: PBMCs, mostly from graft donor cells, taken 360 days after TCRalphabeta/CD19-depleted stem cell transplant. The receptor was derived from a boy under two years old who had a stem cell transplant for acute myeloid leukemia, so the T cells may come from the graft donor. The V call is TRBV7-2, the J call TRBJ2-4, with 7 positions matching TRBD2. The chain's CDR3 is CASSLFQRGRAKNIQYF. The DNA of the CDR3 is TGTGCCAGCAGCTTATTCCAGCGGGGTCGAGCCAAAAACATTCAGTACTTC.